A selection of T cell receptor beta chains follows, all from one sample in a study of cytotoxic CD8 clonotypes in ibrutinib-treated CLL. Sequenced by immunoSEQ multiplex PCR; TCRdb stores in-frame clones only, minus some. This table has approximately 70,000 clones, more than 75% appearing once. Sequencing was performed on PBMCs, taken at disease progression, from a patient treated with ibrutinib. The source of these receptors is a human donor with chronic lymphocytic leukemia. Both conserved end residues are part of each CDR3. D genes are given only for firm matches. Part of the rows lack a size; the others show once, few, many or a class for expanded clones.

J	length	V	size	D	CDR3	DNA
TRBJ2-5	14	TRBV6-5	-	-	CASSYSGGTETQYF	TGTGCCAGCAGTTACTCTGGGGGGACGGAGACCCAGTACTTC
TRBJ2-7	13	TRBV4-1	-	-	CASSQGIKSEQYF	TGCGCCAGCAGCCAGGGGATAAAGTCCGAGCAGTACTTC
TRBJ1-2	16	TRBV18	-	-	CASSPPDWGGDYGYTF	TGTGCCAGCTCACCACCGGATTGGGGTGGGGACTATGGCTACACCTTC
TRBJ2-5	16	TRBV15	-	-	CATSRGRDSVQETQYF	TGTGCCACCAGCAGAGGGCGGGACAGTGTACAAGAGACCCAGTACTTC
TRBJ2-1	14	TRBV9	-	-	CASSVGGYYNEQFF	TGTGCCAGCAGCGTAGGAGGGTACTACAATGAGCAGTTCTTC
TRBJ1-6	12	TRBV18	-	-	CASSSRDSPLHF	TGTGCCAGCTCATCCAGGGATTCACCCCTCCACTTT
TRBJ1-5	14	TRBV30	-	TRBD1	CAWNRDRVGQPQHF	TGTGCCTGGAACCGGGACAGGGTGGGACAGCCCCAGCATTTT
TRBJ2-1	16	TRBV6-5	-	TRBD2	CASSYSRREGRNEQFF	TGTGCCAGCAGTTACTCGCGGCGGGAGGGCCGTAATGAGCAGTTCTTC
TRBJ2-6	15	TRBV4-2	-	-	CASSQEGSGANVLTF	TGTGCCAGCAGCCAAGAAGGATCTGGGGCCAACGTCCTGACTTTC
TRBJ2-1	12	TRBV29-1	once	TRBD2	CSVGGRRDEQFF	TGCAGCGTTGGCGGGAGGAGGGATGAGCAGTTCTTC
TRBJ2-3	15	TRBV5-4	-	TRBD2	CASSFRLAAGDTQYF	TGTGCCAGCAGCTTCAGACTAGCGGCCGGGGATACGCAGTATTTT
TRBJ1-5	14	TRBV6-5	once	-	CASSSVRYNQPQHF	TGTGCCAGCAGTTCTGTACGATACAATCAGCCCCAGCATTTT
TRBJ1-2	14	TRBV5-1	-	-	CASSFTTTVYGYTF	TGCGCCAGCAGCTTTACTACGACAGTCTATGGCTACACCTTC
TRBJ1-5	14	TRBV5-8	-	-	CASSLWGSNQPQHF	TGTGCCAGCAGCTTGTGGGGTAGCAATCAGCCCCAGCATTTT
TRBJ1-2	11	TRBV20-1	-	-	CSAINNYGYTF	TGCAGTGCCATCAATAACTATGGCTACACCTTC
TRBJ2-7	11	TRBV6-5	-	-	CASTRWNEQYF	TGTGCCAGCACTCGTTGGAACGAGCAGTACTTC
TRBJ1-6	17	TRBV4-1	few	TRBD1	CASSQEAGGQGRSPLHF	TGCGCCAGCAGCCAAGAAGCGGGGGGACAGGGACGGTCACCCCTCCACTTT
TRBJ2-7	15	TRBV27	-	-	CASRTGGGISYEQYF	TGTGCCAGCAGAACCGGCGGGGGCATTTCCTACGAGCAGTACTTC
TRBJ1-3	15	TRBV9	-	-	CASSPRQSSGNTIYF	TGTGCCAGCAGCCCCAGACAGTCCTCTGGAAACACCATATATTTT
TRBJ1-1	12	TRBV29-1	-	-	CSVPGPYTEAFF	TGCAGCGTCCCTGGTCCTTACACTGAAGCTTTCTTT